The 8 T cell receptor beta chains listed next were all sequenced from one sample in a study of T cell changes during pregnancy in multiple sclerosis. Only in-frame clones appear in the TCRdb table, and some are missing; sequencing was by immunoSEQ multiplex PCR. This sample yields around 40,000 clones, of which roughly 90% are seen a single time; more than 5% belongs to the top ten. Specimen: CD8+ T cells from peripheral blood mononuclear cells, collected in the third trimester of pregnancy. Source of these receptors: a female donor with multiple sclerosis, enrolled in a pregnancy study.

V gene TRBV5-1 combines with J gene TRBJ2-1; 7 bases are shared with TRBD1. The length of the CDR3 is 14 residues. V was pared by 0 bases and J by 4 bases, with 1 base of the junction left unmatched. Germline CDR1 and CDR2: SGHRS and YFSETQ. CDR3 nucleotide sequence: TGCGCCAGCAGCTTGGTACAGGGGTACAATGAGCAGTTCTTC. Amino acid sequence: CASSLVQGYNEQFF.

CDR3: CASSIQEPGADTQYF. DNA of the CDR3: TGTGCCAGCAGTATACAGGAGCCGGGGGCAGATACGCAGTATTTT. The chain is built from TRBV6-6 and TRBJ2-3, with D possibly matching TRBD2 (6 bases). Germline V gene sequence: CDR1 MNHNY, CDR2 SVGAGI (reference sequence). V was trimmed by 5 bases and J by 4 bases, leaving 16 bases between them. The CDR3 consists of 15 residues.

The rearrangement uses TRBV30 and TRBJ2-7, with D possibly TRBD1 on 6 matching bases. The V end lost 2 bases, the J end lost 4 bases, and 15 bases lay between the germline ends. The CDR3 has 14 amino acids. Germline assignment: CDR1 GTSNPN and CDR2 SVGIG (reference sequence). CDR3 region: CAWSPGVGAYEQYF. The CDR3 bases are TGTGCCTGGAGTCCCGGTGTGGGGGCATACGAGCAGTACTTC.

J is TRBJ2-1 and V is TRBV5-1, with D possibly being TRBD2 (5 bases). The CDR3 is made up of 13 amino acids. V was trimmed by 2 bases and J by 4 bases, leaving 7 bases between them. The germline CDR1 and CDR2 sequences are SGHRS and YFSETQ. The CDR3 coding sequence is TGCGCCAGCAGCTTAAGGGAGTACAATGAGCAGTTCTTC. Encoded protein: CASSLREYNEQFF.

V usage is TRBV4-2 and J usage is TRBJ2-1; 7 nucleotides agree with TRBD2. Per germline, CDR1 LGHNA and CDR2 YNFKEQ. V was pared by 2 bases and J by 8 bases, with 9 bases of the junction left unmatched. This CDR3 region has 15 residues. Written as DNA, the CDR3 is TGTGCCAGCAGCCAATTTCTTCTGGGAGGGGATGAGCAGTTCTTC. This translates into CASSQFLLGGDEQFF.

This clone was seen just once. This sequence joins TRBV6-5 and TRBJ2-3, with 9 bases aligning to TRBD2. Trimming cost V 4 bases and J 3 bases; bases outside gene matches: 5. Germline V lookup: CDR1 MNHEY, CDR2 SVGAGI. The CDR3 has 15 amino acids. The CDR3 here is CASSFGTSRTDTQYF. Here the CDR3 DNA reads TGTGCCAGCAGTTTCGGGACTAGCCGGACAGATACGCAGTATTTT.

For the CDR3, the DNA is TGCGCCAGCAGCTTGCCCACGGGAGGCTCCTACGAGCAGTACTTC. Amino acids: CASSLPTGGSYEQYF. V usage is TRBV5-1 and J usage is TRBJ2-7; TRBD2 matches 7 bases. The CDR3 runs to 15 residues. Germline V lookup: CDR1 SGHRS, CDR2 YFSETQ. Trimming at V came to 1 base and at J to 0 bases, leaving 4 bases not matched to a gene.

The chain recombines TRBV2 with TRBJ2-7; 8 nucleotides line up with TRBD2. This CDR3 has 14 residues. CDR1 is SNHLY, CDR2 FYNNEI, per germline. With V trimmed by 7 bases and J by 2 bases, 7 bases remained unmatched. CDR3 protein: CASTESGRTYEQYF. CDR3 sequence (DNA): TGTGCCAGCACCGAAAGCGGGAGAACCTACGAGCAGTACTTC.